This TCR beta chain was recovered during a study of blood T cell repertoires in COVID-19. Study context: Researchers got acute and convalescent COVID-19 samples from the United States, Italy and Spain. In each case, the material was cDNA or gDNA derived from T cells, B-cell-depleted T cells, or PBMCs.

Germline V gives CDR1 KGHSH, CDR2 LQKENI. V was trimmed by 3 bases and J by 6 bases, leaving 21 bases between them. The CDR3 length is 16 residues. Authors' methods: How many nucleated cells were present was estimated from reference gene primer amplification. The assay was immunoSEQ multiplex PCR, and TCRdb's table has in-frame clones only and misses some. That table furnishes V, J and clone size, whereas the DNA furnished D and trimming. Of approximately 200,000 clones detected, approximately 87% appear once; the ten largest clones hold roughly 6.2%. The receptor's source is a man between 60 and 75 years old who had recovered from COVID-19. The sample was peripheral blood. This chain connects TRBV18 to TRBJ2-7, with a tentative D call TRBD2 (5 bases). The CDR3 nucleotides are TGTGCCAGCTCACCCCCCGGCGGAGAGGGTGTTCGCGAGCAGTACTTC. Amino acid sequence: CASSPPGGEGVREQYF. The complete variable domain, with remaining parts taken from reference TRBV18 and TRBJ2-7, reads NAGVMQNPRHLVRRRGQEARLRCSPMKGHSHVYWYRQLPEEGLKFMVYLQKENIIDESGMPKERFSAEFPKEGPSILRIQQVVRGDSAAYFCASSPPGGEGVREQYFGPGTRLTVT.